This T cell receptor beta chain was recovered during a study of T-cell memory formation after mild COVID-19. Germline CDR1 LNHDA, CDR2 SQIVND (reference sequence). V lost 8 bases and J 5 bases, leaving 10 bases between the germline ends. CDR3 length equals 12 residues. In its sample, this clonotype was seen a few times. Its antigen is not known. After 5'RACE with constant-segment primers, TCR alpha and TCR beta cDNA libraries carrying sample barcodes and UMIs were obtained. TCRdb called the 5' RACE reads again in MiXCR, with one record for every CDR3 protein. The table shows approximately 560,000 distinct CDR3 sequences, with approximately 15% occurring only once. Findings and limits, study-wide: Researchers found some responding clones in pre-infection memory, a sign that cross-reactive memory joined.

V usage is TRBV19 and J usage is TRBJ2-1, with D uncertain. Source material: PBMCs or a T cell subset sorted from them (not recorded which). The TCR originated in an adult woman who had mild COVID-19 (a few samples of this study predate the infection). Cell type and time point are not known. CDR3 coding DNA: TGTGCCAGTTTAAACTATGACAATGAGCAGTTCTTC. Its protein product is CASLNYDNEQFF.